In its sample, the clone carrying this T cell receptor (beta chain) ranks as medium-sized (0.01 to 0.1%). As yet, its antigen is unknown. One junction end disagrees with the germline gene, perhaps due to a read error. Germline V CDR1 and CDR2: SEHNR, FQNEAQ (reference sequence). This CDR3 contains 14 residues. These data belong to a study of neurological immune-mediated disorders. Study-wide points: Sharing of CDR3 amino acid sequences among expanded clones across subjects was absent, suggesting private repertoires in all groups.

The cDNA came from 5'RACE with 10-nucleotide random UMIs. TCRdb re-analysed the 5' RACE reads in MiXCR, keeping a single row per CDR3 protein. Here the sample spans more than 13,000 distinct CDR3 sequences, over 9.5% being singletons. Unsorted libraries were generated from 2 million PBMCs held at -80 degrees C. This chain joins TRBV7-9 and TRBJ2-2, with D possibly TRBD2 on 5 matching bases. Input material: PBMCs. This receptor was identified in a woman aged 40-49 years in good health. The CDR3 DNA reads as TGTGCCAGCATCAAGCCCCTCACGCCCGGGGAGCTGTTTTTC. Translated, it gives CASIKPLTPGELFF. Complete variable domain (other parts from reference TRBV7-9 and TRBJ2-2): DTGVSQNPRHKITKRGQNVTFRCDPISEHNRLYWYRQTLGQGPEFLTYFQNEAQLEKSRLLSDRFSAERPKGSFSTLEIQRTEQGDSAMYLCASIKPLTPGELFFGEGSRLTVL.